These 32 T cell receptor beta chains were all obtained from the same sample, sequenced in a study of T cell responses to AZD1222 COVID-19 vaccine. Profiled with immunoSEQ multiplex PCR; TCRdb holds only in-frame clones, not every one. The sample shows about 150,000 clones, 75% to 90% of them seen only once. The material sequenced was peripheral blood, taken 28 days after the second AZD1222 dose. The receptor source for this set is an adult who received the AZD1222 COVID-19 vaccine.

This chain connects TRBV9 to TRBJ2-2; tentatively, D is TRBD2 (6 bases). The CDR3 loop spans 18 amino acids. V gave up 4 bases and J gave up 7 bases, with 26 bases separating them. CDR1 is SGDLS and CDR2 is YYNGEE in the germline V gene. The CDR3 coding sequence is TGTGCCAGCAGCTCGGCGGGGTCGGGAAAGAGCGGTTACGGGGAGCTGTTTTTT. This gives the protein CASSSAGSGKSGYGELFF.

This chain connects TRBV6-5 to TRBJ1-1, with no clear D. V shed 2 bases and J shed 3 bases, with 13 bases lying between them. Looked up from germline, CDR1 is MNHEY and CDR2 is SVGAGI. The CDR3 covers 15 residues. This chain's CDR3 is CASSYIPLVDTEAFF. The CDR3 region has the DNA TGTGCCAGCAGTTACATTCCCCTTGTGGACACTGAAGCTTTCTTT.

The chain recombines TRBV5-4 with TRBJ2-6; D might be TRBD1 or TRBD2, each matching 5 bases. The V and J ends lost 4 bases and 2 bases respectively, with 16 bases between them. Germline loops: CDR1 SGHNT, CDR2 YYREEE (reference sequence). The CDR3 has 17 residues. CDR3 amino acids: CASSLPAWGTGANVLTF. CDR3 coding DNA: TGTGCCAGCAGCCTCCCTGCTTGGGGGACTGGGGCCAACGTCCTGACTTTC.

This chain links TRBV28 with TRBJ2-7, with 9 bases matching TRBD1. V shed 8 bases, J shed 6 bases, and the junction held 14 bases outside the gene matches. Germline-derived CDR1 and CDR2 are MDHEN and SYDVKM. CDR3 length equals 15 residues. The CDR3 is CASWGGTGKSREQYF. DNA for the CDR3: TGTGCCAGCTGGGGGGGGACAGGGAAGAGTCGCGAGCAGTACTTC.

In the case of this clone: At one end, the junction sequence differs from germline, possibly due to a read error. The gene calls are TRBV5-1 and TRBJ1-4; 11 nucleotides align to TRBD1. The germline V gene has CDR1 SGHRS and CDR2 YFSETQ. The CDR3 extends over 16 amino acids. In DNA form, the CDR3 reads TGCGCCAGCTGCTTGGGGACAGGGGGTCGTGGTGAAAAACTGTTTTTT. As protein: CASCLGTGGRGEKLFF.

This clone was detected a few times. The chain carries TRBV6-2 or TRBV6-3 and TRBJ1-5; D perhaps matches TRBD1 (5 bases). Germline V gene data show CDR1 as MNHEY and CDR2 as SVGEGT. V lost 4 bases, J lost 3 bases, and 16 bases lay in between. This CDR3 contains 16 residues. CDR3 in DNA: TGTGCCAGCAGTTTCTACCCTTGGGGGGACAATCAGCCCCAGCATTTT. It yields the protein CASSFYPWGDNQPQHF.

This clone was found a few times. The V gene is TRBV7-9, the J gene TRBJ2-7, with TRBD2 identical over 10 bases. The length of the CDR3 is 15 residues. Per germline, CDR1 SEHNR and CDR2 FQNEAQ (reference sequence). Trimming at V came to 6 bases and at J to 5 bases, leaving 10 bases not matched to a gene. DNA of the CDR3: TGTGCCAGCAGTAAACTAGCGGGGAGTGGGAACGAGCAGTACTTC. Its translation: CASSKLAGSGNEQYF.

This chain links TRBV3-1 (or the pseudogene TRBV3-2) with TRBJ1-4, with D possibly matching TRBD1 (6 bases). The CDR3 covers 17 residues. Germline CDR1 reads LGHDT; CDR2 reads YNNKEL (reference sequence). The V and J ends lost 0 bases and 0 bases respectively, with 11 bases between them. The CDR3 nucleotides are TGTGCCAGCAGCCAAGATTCGGGGGGCCCAACTAATGAAAAACTGTTTTTT. Protein product: CASSQDSGGPTNEKLFF.

The gene calls are TRBV7-9 and TRBJ2-5; possible D gene TRBD1, 5 bases. The CDR3 loop spans 13 amino acids. V was trimmed by 7 bases and J by 5 bases, leaving 14 bases between them. Germline-derived CDR1 and CDR2 are SEHNR and FQNEAQ (reference sequence). This chain's CDR3 is CASTISGWETQYF. CDR3 bases: TGTGCCAGCACTATATCAGGGTGGGAGACCCAGTACTTC. The complete variable domain, with remaining parts taken from reference TRBV7-9 and TRBJ2-5, reads DTGVSQNPRHKITKRGQNVTFRCDPISEHNRLYWYRQTLGQGPEFLTYFQNEAQLEKSRLLSDRFSAERPKGSFSTLEIQRTEQGDSAMYLCASTISGWETQYFGPGTRLLVL.

The chain recombines TRBV28 with TRBJ2-3, with 7 bases aligning to TRBD2. Germline CDR1 MDHEN, CDR2 SYDVKM. With 4 bases clipped from V and 3 bases from J, the junction kept 7 bases outside the gene matches. The CDR3 is 15 amino acids. The DNA of the CDR3 is TGTGCCAGCAGTTCCCTCAGCGGGAAGACAGATACGCAGTATTTT. Residues: CASSSLSGKTDTQYF.

The rearrangement joins TRBV5-1 to TRBJ2-5, with D tentatively TRBD1 (5 bases). V was clipped by 0 bases and J by 0 bases, with 6 bases between them. The CDR3 runs to 14 residues. Germline V lookup: CDR1 SGHRS, CDR2 YFSETQ. The CDR3 spells CASSLVDNQETQYF. The CDR3 nucleotides are TGCGCCAGCAGCTTGGTGGACAACCAAGAGACCCAGTACTTC.

The chain links TRBV5-1 to TRBJ1-4, with 7 bases identical to TRBD1. The CDR3 is 15 residues long. The V gene end was trimmed by 2 bases and the J gene end by 7 bases; junction bases not matched to a gene: 8. Germline CDR1 SGHRS, CDR2 YFSETQ. The CDR3 sequence is CASSFGGGAVEKLFF. In nucleotides, the CDR3 is TGCGCCAGCAGCTTTGGAGGGGGCGCGGTTGAAAAACTGTTTTTT.

The chain couples TRBV6-4 to TRBJ2-1, with D perhaps given as TRBD1 or TRBD2 (6 bases each). Germline V gives CDR1 MRHNA, CDR2 SNTAGT. This CDR3 has 14 residues. The germline V and J ends were trimmed by 6 bases and 4 bases, with 13 bases remaining between them. This chain's CDR3 is CASSPEGGYNEQFF. Written as DNA, the CDR3 is TGTGCCAGCAGCCCGGAAGGGGGGTACAATGAGCAGTTCTTC.

The chain employs TRBV15 and TRBJ2-1; a possible D gene is TRBD2 (5 bases). Trimming pared 0 bases from V and 2 bases from J, leaving 17 bases between. CDR3 size: 18 residues. The germline CDR1 and CDR2 sequences are LNHNV and YYDKDF (reference sequence). CDR3 residues: CATSRDPLGGQAYNEQFF. For the CDR3, the DNA is TGTGCCACCAGCAGAGATCCCCTCGGCGGGCAAGCCTACAATGAGCAGTTCTTC.

The V call is TRBV3-1 (or the pseudogene TRBV3-2), the J call TRBJ1-6; TRBD1 is a possible D gene (5 bases). V was clipped by 1 base and J by 6 bases, with 13 bases between them. This CDR3 region has 16 residues. In germline, CDR1 is LGHDT, CDR2 YNNKEL (reference sequence). The CDR3 DNA is TGTGCCAGCAGCCAAGGATTGTCAGGGAGTAATTCACCCCTCCACTTT. It codes for CASSQGLSGSNSPLHF.

This chain links TRBV4-3 with TRBJ2-2; weak D call: TRBD1 (6 bases). Trimming removed 1 base at V and 0 bases at J, with 12 bases between. CDR1 is LGHNA, CDR2 YSLEER, per germline. The CDR3 is 17 residues long. The CDR3 DNA sequence: TGCGCCAGCAGCCAAGGACCGGGACAACCGAACACCGGGGAGCTGTTTTTT. As protein: CASSQGPGQPNTGELFF.

The chain employs TRBV6-5 and TRBJ2-2, with D possibly being TRBD2 (6 bases). The length of the CDR3 is 13 residues. Germline V CDR1 and CDR2: MNHEY, SVGAGI. The germline V and J ends were trimmed by 2 bases and 5 bases, with 6 bases remaining between them. CDR3 nucleotide sequence: TGTGCCAGCAGTTACCGGGGGACCGGGGAGCTGTTTTTT. Its translation: CASSYRGTGELFF.

This chain joins TRBV6-5 and TRBJ2-1; a weak D match, TRBD1 (6 bases). V shed 6 bases and J shed 8 bases, with 14 bases lying between them. CDR1 and CDR2 (germline): MNHEY, SVGAGI. The CDR3 runs 13 residues. CDR3 nucleotides: TGTGCCAGCAGGGGGGCATATGGGGATGAGCAGTTCTTC. Its protein is CASRGAYGDEQFF.

This chain uses TRBV7-9 with TRBJ2-7, with TRBD1 matching over 7 bases. The ends lost 1 base at V and 4 bases at J; junction bases unmatched: 7. The CDR3 is made up of 15 amino acids. Germline V CDR1 and CDR2: SEHNR, FQNEAQ (reference sequence). The DNA for the CDR3 is TGTGCCAGCAGCTTAGGAGACAGGGTAGTGTACGAGCAGTACTTC. It is translated as CASSLGDRVVYEQYF.

The chain uses TRBV11-2 and TRBJ2-1, with D hard to call. The CDR3 runs to 14 residues. With 5 bases removed from V and 7 bases from J, the gap between germline ends came to 15 bases. Per germline, CDR1 SGHAT and CDR2 FQNNGV. This CDR3 reads CASSASVVGNEQFF. The CDR3, as DNA: TGTGCCAGCAGCGCTTCGGTCGTAGGAAATGAGCAGTTCTTC.

V gene TRBV5-1 combines with J gene TRBJ1-1; D uncertain. Between the trimmed V and J ends, which lost 3 bases and 3 bases, there was a span of 15 bases. The CDR3 contains 15 residues. The germline V gene encodes CDR1 SGHRS and CDR2 YFSETQ. This CDR3 reads CASSSDSIGDTEAFF. CDR3 in DNA: TGCGCCAGCAGCTCCGATTCAATAGGCGACACTGAAGCTTTCTTT.

V gene TRBV7-2 combines with J gene TRBJ2-2; TRBD2 matches 8 bases. CDR3 length: 14 residues. Germline assignment: CDR1 SGHTA and CDR2 FQGNSA. Unmatched junction bases numbered 12, after V lost 11 bases and J lost 7 bases. The chain's CDR3 is CAEVAGNVGGELFF. The CDR3 bases are TGTGCCGAGGTAGCGGGAAACGTCGGCGGGGAGCTGTTTTTT. The whole variable domain, filled in from reference TRBV7-2 and TRBJ2-2, reads GAGVSQSPSNKVTEKGKDVELRCDPISGHTALYWYRQSLGQGLEFLIYFQGNSAPDKSGLPSDRFSAERTGGSVSTLTIQRTQQEDSAVYLCAEVAGNVGGELFFGEGSRLTVL.

This chain links TRBV6-5 with TRBJ2-2; the match to TRBD1 covers 7 bases. This CDR3 has 15 residues. The ends lost 6 bases at V and 3 bases at J; junction bases unmatched: 7. Per the germline V gene, CDR1 is MNHEY and CDR2 is SVGAGI. The CDR3 spells CASRSGTVDTGELFF. The CDR3 DNA reads TGTGCCAGCAGGTCCGGGACAGTCGACACCGGGGAGCTGTTTTTT.

The genes are TRBV3-1 (or the pseudogene TRBV3-2) and TRBJ2-7; 8 bases match TRBD2. The germline V gene has CDR1 LGHDT and CDR2 YNNKEL (reference sequence). The CDR3 spans 17 residues. The J segment lost 3 bases and the V segment lost 0 bases, leaving 10 bases of the junction unmatched. CDR3 protein: CASSQDDGRGRFYEQYF. The CDR3 nucleotides are TGTGCCAGCAGCCAAGACGATGGGCGCGGGAGGTTCTACGAGCAGTACTTC.

The chain carries TRBV3-1 (or the pseudogene TRBV3-2) and TRBJ2-5; TRBD2 agrees at 11 bases. The CDR3 totals 13 residues. V lost 6 bases, J lost 5 bases, and 2 bases stayed unmatched. Germline assignment: CDR1 LGHDT and CDR2 YNNKEL (reference sequence). The CDR3 DNA is TGTGCCAGCAGACTAGCGGGAGTGGAGACCCAGTACTTC. Its translation: CASRLAGVETQYF.

This chain connects TRBV4-3 to TRBJ2-5; D remains unclear. Trimming pared 5 bases from V and 6 bases from J, leaving 19 bases between. Germline CDR1 LGHNA, CDR2 YSLEER. There are 15 residues in the CDR3. The CDR3 DNA sequence: TGCGCCAGCAGCTACATACATCTAAATGGACAGACCCAGTACTTC. It translates to CASSYIHLNGQTQYF.

The chain carries TRBV7-2 and TRBJ1-4; tentatively, D is TRBD1 (5 bases). V was pared by 5 bases and J by 7 bases, with 17 bases between. Germline lookup yields CDR1 SGHTA and CDR2 FQGNSA. This CDR3 comprises 15 residues. The CDR3 DNA is TGTGCCAGCAGCCCTTACGGGGCCCTAAGTGAAAAACTGTTTTTT. Translation gives CASSPYGALSEKLFF.

This chain uses TRBV5-4 with TRBJ2-1, with a weak D call TRBD1 (5 bases). The V end lost 0 bases, the J end lost 8 bases, and 15 bases lay between the germline ends. The CDR3 consists of 15 residues. Germline V gives CDR1 SGHNT, CDR2 YYREEE (reference sequence). The CDR3 loop is CASSLGVSPRDEQFF. CDR3 nucleotides: TGTGCCAGCAGCTTGGGGGTCAGCCCCAGGGATGAGCAGTTCTTC. The full variable domain, completed using reference TRBV5-4 and TRBJ2-1, is ETGVTQSPTHLIKTRGQQVTLRCSSQSGHNTVSWYQQALGQGPQFIFQYYREEENGRGNFPPRFSGLQFPNYSSELNVNALELDDSALYLCASSLGVSPRDEQFFGPGTRLTVL.

This chain connects TRBV7-8 to TRBJ2-5; the D gene is possibly TRBD2 (7 bases). V lost 6 bases, J lost 4 bases, and 18 bases lay in between. The CDR3 extends over 15 amino acids. Germline V gives CDR1 SGHVS, CDR2 FQNEAQ. The DNA of the CDR3 is TGTGCCAGCAGTACATATCGGGGGGCGGGAGAGACCCAGTACTTC. This codes for CASSTYRGAGETQYF.

The genes are TRBV3-1 (or the pseudogene TRBV3-2) and TRBJ1-5; tentatively, D is TRBD1 (5 bases). This CDR3 spans 14 amino acids. Trimming removed 3 bases from V and 4 bases from J, with 10 bases in between. The germline gives CDR1 LGHDT, CDR2 YNNKEL (reference sequence). CDR3 in DNA: TGTGCCAGCAGCCAGGCGGGGGGAAATCAGCCCCAGCATTTT. Translated: CASSQAGGNQPQHF.

This chain joins TRBV18 and TRBJ2-1; possible D gene TRBD1, 7 bases. This CDR3 is built from 15 residues. The germline V and J ends were trimmed by 0 bases and 5 bases, with 11 bases remaining between them. Germline V lookup: CDR1 KGHSH, CDR2 LQKENI. As DNA, the CDR3 is TGTGCCAGCTCACCACCGGGCAGGGGGGACAATGAGCAGTTCTTC. Translated, it gives CASSPPGRGDNEQFF.

The J gene is TRBJ1-1, the V gene TRBV28; a possible D gene is TRBD1 (5 bases). Germline V CDR1 and CDR2: MDHEN, SYDVKM. V was clipped by 6 bases and J by 5 bases, with 16 bases between them. This CDR3 region has 14 residues. CDR3 loop: CASRGPGGKTEAFF. The CDR3 nucleotides read TGTGCCAGCAGGGGACCGGGGGGGAAAACTGAAGCTTTCTTT.